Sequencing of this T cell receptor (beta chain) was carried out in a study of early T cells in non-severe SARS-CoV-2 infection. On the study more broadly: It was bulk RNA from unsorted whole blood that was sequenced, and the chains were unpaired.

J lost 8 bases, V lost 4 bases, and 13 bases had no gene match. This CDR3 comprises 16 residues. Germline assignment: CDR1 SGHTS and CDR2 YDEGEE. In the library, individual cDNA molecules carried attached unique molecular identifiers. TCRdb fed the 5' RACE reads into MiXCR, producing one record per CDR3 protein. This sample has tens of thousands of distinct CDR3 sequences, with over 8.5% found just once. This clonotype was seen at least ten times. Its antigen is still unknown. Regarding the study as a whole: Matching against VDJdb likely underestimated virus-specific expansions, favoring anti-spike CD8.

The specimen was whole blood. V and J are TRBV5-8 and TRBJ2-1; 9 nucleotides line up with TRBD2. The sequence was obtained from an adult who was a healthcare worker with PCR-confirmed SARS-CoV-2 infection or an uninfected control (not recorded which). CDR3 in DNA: TGTGCCAGCAGCCCAAAATACGTAGCGGGGGAATATGAGCAGTTCTTC. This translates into CASSPKYVAGEYEQFF.